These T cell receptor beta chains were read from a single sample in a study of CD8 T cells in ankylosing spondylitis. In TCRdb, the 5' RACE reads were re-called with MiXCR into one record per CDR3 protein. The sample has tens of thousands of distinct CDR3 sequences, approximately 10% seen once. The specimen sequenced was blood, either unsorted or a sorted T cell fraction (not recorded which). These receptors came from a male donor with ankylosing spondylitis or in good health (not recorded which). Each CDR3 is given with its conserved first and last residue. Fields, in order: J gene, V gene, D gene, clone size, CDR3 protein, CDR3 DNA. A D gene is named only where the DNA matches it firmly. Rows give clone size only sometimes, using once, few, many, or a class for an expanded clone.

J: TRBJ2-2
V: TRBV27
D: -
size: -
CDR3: CASSKQENTGELFF
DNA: TGTGCCAGCAGTAAACAGGAGAACACCGGGGAGCTGTTTTTT

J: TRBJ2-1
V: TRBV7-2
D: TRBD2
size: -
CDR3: CASSSSSGSYNEQFF
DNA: TGTGCCAGCAGCTCGTCTAGCGGATCCTACAATGAGCAGTTCTTC

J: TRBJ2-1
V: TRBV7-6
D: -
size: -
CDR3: CASSSYEGANEQFF
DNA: TGTGCCAGCAGCTCCTATGAAGGGGCAAATGAGCAGTTCTTC

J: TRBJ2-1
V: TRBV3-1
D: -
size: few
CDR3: CASSQDRGSGNEQFF
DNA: TGTGCCAGCAGCCAAGATAGAGGGTCGGGGAATGAGCAGTTCTTC

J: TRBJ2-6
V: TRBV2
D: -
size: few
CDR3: CASKEGANVLTF
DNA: TGTGCCAGCAAGGAGGGGGCCAACGTCCTGACTTTC

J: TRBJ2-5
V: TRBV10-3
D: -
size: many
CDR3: CAINRGDLGETQYF
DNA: TGTGCCATCAATCGAGGGGATTTGGGGGAGACCCAGTACTTC

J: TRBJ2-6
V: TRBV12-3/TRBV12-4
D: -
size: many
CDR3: CASSYGGYSGANVLTF
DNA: TGTGCCAGCAGTTACGGCGGTTACTCTGGGGCCAACGTCCTGACTTTC

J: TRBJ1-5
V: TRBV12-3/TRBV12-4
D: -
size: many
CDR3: CASRPPDTFNQPQHF
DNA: TGTGCCAGCAGACCCCCGGACACGTTCAATCAGCCCCAGCATTTT

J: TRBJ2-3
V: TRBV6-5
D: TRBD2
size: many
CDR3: CASSYSGGLAGRDTQYF
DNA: TGTGCCAGCAGTTACTCGGGAGGACTAGCGGGGAGAGATACGCAGTATTTT

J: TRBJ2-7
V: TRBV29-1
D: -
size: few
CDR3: CSVAPTDPYEQYF
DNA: TGCAGCGTTGCCCCGACAGATCCCTACGAGCAGTACTTC

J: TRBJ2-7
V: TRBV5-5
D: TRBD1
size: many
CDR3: CASSNAGTGLYEQYF
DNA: TGTGCCAGCAGCAACGCCGGGACAGGACTCTACGAGCAGTACTTC

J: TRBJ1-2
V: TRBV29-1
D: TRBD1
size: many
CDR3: CSVEGTGDDYGYTF
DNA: TGCAGCGTTGAAGGGACAGGGGACGACTATGGCTACACCTTC

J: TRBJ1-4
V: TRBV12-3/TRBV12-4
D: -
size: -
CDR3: CASLYNEKLFF
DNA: TGTGCCAGCCTCTATAATGAAAAACTGTTTTTT

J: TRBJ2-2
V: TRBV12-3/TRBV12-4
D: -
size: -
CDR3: CASSIQGGNTGALFF
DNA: TGTGCCAGCAGTATACAGGGGGGGAACACCGGGGCGCTGTTTTTT

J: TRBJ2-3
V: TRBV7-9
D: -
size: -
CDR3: CASSLQSTDTQYF
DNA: TGTGCCAGCAGCTTACAGAGCACAGATACGCAGTATTTT

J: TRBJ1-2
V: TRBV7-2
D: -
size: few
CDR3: CASSLESIYGYTF
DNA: TGTGCCAGCAGCTTAGAGAGCATCTATGGCTACACCTTC

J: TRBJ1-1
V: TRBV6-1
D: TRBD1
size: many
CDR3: CATSTYDRGDFEAFF
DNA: TGTGCGACTAGTACCTACGACAGGGGGGACTTTGAAGCTTTCTTT

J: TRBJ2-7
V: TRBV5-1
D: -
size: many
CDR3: CASSPAGVGYEQYF
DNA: TGCGCCAGCAGCCCGGCGGGTGTGGGCTACGAGCAGTACTTC

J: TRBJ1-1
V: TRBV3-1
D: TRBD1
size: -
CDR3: CASSLRGQATEAFF
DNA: TGTGCCAGCAGCTTGCGGGGACAGGCGACTGAAGCTTTCTTT

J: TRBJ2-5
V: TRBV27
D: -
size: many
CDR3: CASRSFLSGDQETQYF
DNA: TGTGCCAGCAGGTCCTTTTTATCAGGGGACCAAGAGACCCAGTACTTC

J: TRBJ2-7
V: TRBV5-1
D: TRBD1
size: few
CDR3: CASSLRQGRNYEQYF
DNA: TGCGCCAGCAGCCTACGACAGGGGAGGAACTACGAGCAGTACTTC

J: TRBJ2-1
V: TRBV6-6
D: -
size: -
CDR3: CASSLEQFF
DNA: TGTGCCAGCAGTTTGGAGCAGTTCTTC

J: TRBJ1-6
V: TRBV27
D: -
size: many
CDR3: CASSLGGGEDSPLHF
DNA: TGTGCCAGCAGTTTAGGAGGGGGAGAAGATTCACCCCTCCACTTT

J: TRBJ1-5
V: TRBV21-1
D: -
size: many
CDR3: CATLVSPGHF
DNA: TGTGCTACTCTTGTATCACCCGGGCATTTT

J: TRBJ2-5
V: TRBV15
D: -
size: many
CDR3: CATSRDLTETQYF
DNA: TGTGCCACCAGCAGAGATTTAACCGAGACCCAGTACTTC